This T cell receptor beta chain comes out of a study of cytomegalovirus exposure and HLA in healthy donors. Study conclusions and caveats: Later analysis placed DRB1 highest and HLA-C lowest in TCR association rates, which differed by HLA locus. The study put some 160 TCR beta chains on its list as cytomegalovirus-associated. Analysis was performed later, and it showed HLA-associated TCR beta chains to be more clonally expanded than equally common others.

As concerns this clone: Its antigen is not identified.

The PCR made use of 60 Vbeta and 13 Jbeta primers. In the original processing: In a later analysis, about 9.9 million of tens of millions of unique beta chains occurred in at least two donors. Sequencing used immunoSEQ multiplex PCR; TCRdb keeps in-frame clones, though not all of them. That table supplies the V and J calls and clone size; D and trimming were determined from the DNA. The sample consists of some 150,000 clones, roughly 80% of them appearing once. The germline V gene encodes CDR1 SGHKS and CDR2 YYEKEE (reference sequence). J was trimmed by 2 bases and V by 4 bases; bases with no gene match: 6. CDR3 size: 16 residues.

This rearrangement joins TRBV5-5 to TRBJ2-2; 9 bases fit TRBD1. This receptor was identified in a woman aged 25 to 39 in good health and CMV-seropositive. The sample taken for sequencing was PBMCs. The CDR3 coding sequence is TGTGCCAGCAGCCCCGGGACAGGGTTTAACACCGGGGAGCTGTTTTTT. Its protein is CASSPGTGFNTGELFF.